The 27 T cell receptor beta chains below come from one sample, sequenced in a study of T cell responses to AZD1222 COVID-19 vaccine. TCRdb's table, derived via immunoSEQ multiplex PCR, lists solely in-frame clones and lacks some. The sample comprises 140,000 to 150,000 clones, about 93% of which are singletons, and approximately 2% rests with the top ten. Sequenced here: peripheral blood, sampled on day 0 of AZD1222 vaccination. The receptors were sampled from an adult in good health.

The chain employs TRBV20-1 and TRBJ2-1; the D gene could be TRBD1 or TRBD2 (5 bases each). The CDR3 runs 11 residues. Germline CDR1 reads DFQATT; CDR2 reads SNEGSKA (reference sequence). The ends were cut back, 5 bases at V and 15 bases at J, with 17 bases in the middle. The CDR3 sequence is CSAGGPLGGFF. CDR3 DNA sequence: TGCAGTGCTGGGGGACCACTAGGAGGGTTCTTC.

This clone was detected once. The J gene is TRBJ2-3, the V gene TRBV14; D perhaps matches TRBD1 (6 bases). This CDR3 contains 14 residues. CDR1 is SGHDN and CDR2 is FVKESK in the germline V gene. Trimming took off 3 bases at V and 6 bases at J, with 13 bases between the two ends. The CDR3 loop is CASSQMTGWDTQYF. DNA for the CDR3: TGTGCCAGCAGCCAGATGACAGGTTGGGATACGCAGTATTTT.

This sequence joins TRBV25-1 and TRBJ1-4; TRBD1 matches 9 bases. Germline V gene lookup returns CDR1 MGHDK and CDR2 SYGVNS. This CDR3 region has 17 residues. Unmatched junction bases numbered 7, after V lost 5 bases and J lost 0 bases. The CDR3 here is CASSIRDRVATNEKLFF. The CDR3, as DNA: TGTGCCAGCAGTATTAGGGACAGGGTGGCAACTAATGAAAAACTGTTTTTT.

This CDR3 is CASSPGTARNTIYF. CDR3 coding DNA: TGCGCCAGCAGCCCCGGGACAGCCCGAAACACCATATATTTT. This chain uses TRBV5-1 with TRBJ1-3, with 7 bases fitting TRBD1. The CDR3 sequence is 14 residues long. Germline V gene sequence: CDR1 SGHRS, CDR2 YFSETQ. The V segment lost 4 bases and the J segment 5 bases; nucleotides outside the gene matches: 6.

The chain joins TRBV5-4 to TRBJ2-4; TRBD2 agrees at 8 bases. Germline V lookup: CDR1 SGHNT, CDR2 YYREEE (reference sequence). The CDR3 is 16 amino acids. Trimming removed 0 bases from V and 0 bases from J; junction bases left unmatched: 2. CDR3 coding DNA: TGTGCCAGCAGCTTGGATGCGGGAGGAGCCAAAAACATTCAGTACTTC. This encodes CASSLDAGGAKNIQYF.

The table lists this clone with a count of one. The chain links TRBV18 to TRBJ1-1, with a tentative D call TRBD1 (5 bases). With 8 bases removed from V and 0 bases from J, the gap between germline ends came to 7 bases. The CDR3 extends over 12 amino acids. CDR1 and CDR2 from the germline V gene are KGHSH and LQKENI. CDR3 residues: CASQGVNTEAFF. CDR3 bases: TGTGCCAGCCAGGGCGTGAACACTGAAGCTTTCTTT.

V usage is TRBV9 and J usage is TRBJ2-1; tentatively, D is TRBD2 (6 bases). The CDR3 totals 15 residues. Trimming removed 0 bases from V and 9 bases from J, with 16 bases in between. In germline, CDR1 is SGDLS, CDR2 YYNGEE. CDR3: CASSVDGGVVGEQFF. CDR3 nucleotide sequence: TGTGCCAGCAGCGTAGACGGGGGTGTGGTAGGTGAGCAGTTCTTC. The full variable domain, rest sourced from reference TRBV9 and TRBJ2-1, is DSGVTQTPKHLITATGQRVTLRCSPRSGDLSVYWYQQSLDQGLQFLIQYYNGEERAKGNILERFSAQQFPDLHSELNLSSLELGDSALYFCASSVDGGVVGEQFFGPGTRLTVL.

The rearrangement uses TRBV19 and TRBJ1-1, with a weak D call TRBD1 (5 bases). Germline-derived CDR1 and CDR2 are LNHDA and SQIVND (reference sequence). Trimming left V 6 bases short and J 0 bases short, with 14 bases between. The CDR3 runs to 15 residues. CDR3 in DNA: TGTGCCAGTAGACCGCAGGGAGATGTGAACACTGAAGCTTTCTTT. This encodes CASRPQGDVNTEAFF.

The chain carries TRBV24-1 and TRBJ2-1; 8 bases map to TRBD1. This CDR3 contains 15 residues. The germline CDR1 and CDR2 sequences are KGHDR and SFDVKD. V was clipped by 3 bases and J by 3 bases; unmatched bases: 3. The CDR3 nucleotides are TGTGCCACCAGTGATCCCGGACAGGGCTACAATGAGCAGTTCTTC. Encoded protein: CATSDPGQGYNEQFF.

The gene calls are TRBV9 and TRBJ2-1; 15 bases are a match to TRBD2. CDR1 SGDLS and CDR2 YYNGEE come from the germline V gene. The V segment lost 5 bases and the J segment 8 bases; nucleotides outside the gene matches: 8. The CDR3 runs to 16 residues. This CDR3 reads CASRGLAGGYGDEQFF. CDR3 bases: TGTGCCAGCAGGGGACTAGCGGGGGGCTATGGGGATGAGCAGTTCTTC.

This chain connects TRBV2 to TRBJ2-7; no clear D. The germline gives CDR1 SNHLY, CDR2 FYNNEI. Trimming left V 3 bases short and J 2 bases short, with 11 bases between. The CDR3 extends over 14 amino acids. Written as DNA, the CDR3 is TGTGCCAGCAGTGAGAAGGCGCCCACCTACGAGCAGTACTTC. It encodes CASSEKAPTYEQYF.

V gene TRBV2 combines with J gene TRBJ2-5; a possible D gene is TRBD1 (6 bases). Trimming shortened V by 3 bases and J by 3 bases, and 8 bases separated the two germline ends. This CDR3 is 13 amino acids long. CDR1 is SNHLY, CDR2 FYNNEI, per germline. The CDR3 DNA is TGTGCCAGCAGTGACGGACAGAAAGAGACCCAGTACTTC. This gives the protein CASSDGQKETQYF.

The rearrangement uses TRBV11-2 and TRBJ2-3; a weak D match, TRBD2 (5 bases). Trimming removed 2 bases from V and 0 bases from J, with 9 bases in between. This CDR3 is 15 amino acids long. The germline V gene encodes CDR1 SGHAT and CDR2 FQNNGV. The CDR3 coding sequence is TGTGCCAGCAGCTTATTAAGCGGTAGCACAGATACGCAGTATTTT. It codes for CASSLLSGSTDTQYF. The variable domain in full, with the rest retrieved from reference TRBV11-2 and TRBJ2-3, is EAGVAQSPRYKIIEKRQSVAFWCNPISGHATLYWYQQILGQGPKLLIQFQNNGVVDDSQLPKDRFSAERLKGVDSTLKIQPAKLEDSAVYLCASSLLSGSTDTQYFGPGTRLTVL.

The chain couples TRBV12-3 or TRBV12-4 to TRBJ1-5, with unresolved D. The CDR3 is 13 residues long. Trimming stripped 5 bases from V and 4 bases from J, with 9 bases between. The CDR3 DNA reads as TGTGCCAGCAGTCTACAGAGAAATCAGCCCCAGCATTTT. As protein: CASSLQRNQPQHF.

This chain joins TRBV11-3 and TRBJ2-2; 7 bases align to TRBD2. CDR3 length equals 16 residues. With 5 bases clipped from V and 3 bases from J, the junction kept 9 bases outside the gene matches. Germline CDR1 SGHNT, CDR2 YENEEA. This CDR3 reads CASSPGGRADTGELFF. The CDR3, as DNA: TGTGCCAGCAGCCCAGGAGGGAGGGCGGACACCGGGGAGCTGTTTTTT.

This chain links TRBV3-1 (or the pseudogene TRBV3-2) with TRBJ1-2, with D perhaps matching TRBD1 (6 bases). CDR1 is LGHDT, CDR2 YNNKEL, per germline (reference sequence). The V gene lost 4 bases and the J gene lost 4 bases, with 10 bases spanning the gap. The CDR3 is made up of 13 amino acids. The CDR3 nucleotides are TGTGCCAGCAGCCCAACAGGGACCTATGGCTACACCTTC. Translating it yields CASSPTGTYGYTF.

The rearrangement joins TRBV6-5 to TRBJ1-2; 9 nucleotides line up with TRBD1. Germline V gives CDR1 MNHEY, CDR2 SVGAGI. The J segment lost 3 bases and the V segment lost 6 bases, leaving 5 bases of the junction unmatched. This CDR3 spans 14 amino acids. CDR3 DNA sequence: TGTGCCAGCAGCGCGGACAGGGGTTACTATGGCTACACCTTC. Translated, it gives CASSADRGYYGYTF.

This chain connects TRBV5-6 to TRBJ2-5, with no clear D. The CDR3 has 15 residues. Trimming cost V 0 bases and J 1 base, with 10 bases left between them. Germline V gene sequence: CDR1 SGHDT, CDR2 YYEEEE. In DNA form, the CDR3 reads TGTGCCAGCAGCTTGGCCCGAGACCCCCAAGAGACCCAGTACTTC. It translates to CASSLARDPQETQYF.

This chain connects TRBV19 to TRBJ1-1; 9 nucleotides agree with TRBD1. Trimming removed 2 bases from V and 0 bases from J; junction bases left unmatched: 4. CDR3 length equals 16 residues. Germline values: CDR1 LNHDA, CDR2 SQIVND (reference sequence). In nucleotides, the CDR3 is TGTGCCAGTAGTATACGAGGACAGGGGATGAACACTGAAGCTTTCTTT. Its protein is CASSIRGQGMNTEAFF.

The rearrangement uses TRBV18 and TRBJ1-2, with TRBD1 as a possible D gene (6 bases). Trimming left V 3 bases short and J 3 bases short, with 14 bases between. Germline V gives CDR1 KGHSH, CDR2 LQKENI. The CDR3 totals 15 residues. CDR3 sequence (DNA): TGTGCCAGCTCACCTTTGGACAGTTCCGACTATGGCTACACCTTC. Translation: CASSPLDSSDYGYTF. The variable domain in full, with the rest retrieved from reference TRBV18 and TRBJ1-2, is NAGVMQNPRHLVRRRGQEARLRCSPMKGHSHVYWYRQLPEEGLKFMVYLQKENIIDESGMPKERFSAEFPKEGPSILRIQQVVRGDSAAYFCASSPLDSSDYGYTFGSGTRLTVV.

The chain links TRBV5-1 to TRBJ2-7; D possibly corresponds to TRBD1 (6 bases). The CDR3 consists of 15 residues. The germline CDR1 and CDR2 sequences are SGHRS and YFSETQ. With 3 bases removed from V and 5 bases from J, the gap between germline ends came to 18 bases. In nucleotides, the CDR3 is TGCGCCAGCAGCTCGGTGGGTGGGGGCCCCAACGAGCAGTACTTC. It encodes CASSSVGGGPNEQYF.

CDR3 residues: CASSTRQGKGNTIYF. As DNA, the CDR3 is TGTGCCAGCAGCACCCGACAGGGTAAAGGAAACACCATATATTTT. The V call is TRBV21-1, the J call TRBJ1-3; no DNA check was done on the table's D call, TRBD1. TRBV21-1 has pseudogene status. CDR3 length: 15 amino acids.

The chain uses TRBV5-1 and TRBJ2-3; D unclear. Germline CDR1 reads SGHRS; CDR2 reads YFSETQ. The length of the CDR3 is 15 residues. V was trimmed by 0 bases and J by 0 bases, leaving 8 bases between them. CDR3 loop: CASSLDGRSTDTQYF. CDR3 sequence (DNA): TGCGCCAGCAGCTTGGATGGACGTAGCACAGATACGCAGTATTTT.

V gene TRBV5-1 combines with J gene TRBJ2-7, with a weak D call TRBD1 (5 bases). V lost 1 base and J lost 0, with 8 bases in between. The CDR3 runs 14 residues. Germline V gene lookup returns CDR1 SGHRS and CDR2 YFSETQ. The CDR3 DNA reads as TGCGCCAGCAGCTTGACAGGAGCCTCCTACGAGCAGTACTTC. This encodes CASSLTGASYEQYF.

This clone was detected only once. The chain couples TRBV9 to TRBJ2-2; D is tentatively TRBD1 or TRBD2 (5 bases each). The CDR3 is 14 residues long. Trimming pared 7 bases from V and 4 bases from J, leaving 14 bases between. Germline CDR1 SGDLS, CDR2 YYNGEE. CDR3 in DNA: TGTGCCAGCGCGTTGGCAGGGAGCACCGGGGAGCTGTTTTTT. This translates into CASALAGSTGELFF.

The V and J genes are TRBV7-3 and TRBJ2-1; D unresolved. The CDR3 is made up of 16 amino acids. CDR1 is SGHTA, CDR2 FQGTGA, per germline. Trimming pared 5 bases from V and 0 bases from J, leaving 14 bases between. The CDR3 bases are TGTGCCAGCAGCCCCCCCTCGGCGAGCTCCTACAATGAGCAGTTCTTC. Amino acid sequence: CASSPPSASSYNEQFF.

This sequence joins TRBV9 and TRBJ2-6; TRBD1 matches at 7 bases. The CDR3 is made up of 18 amino acids. The germline CDR1 and CDR2 sequences are SGDLS and YYNGEE. J gave up 4 bases and V 3 bases, and 13 bases lay outside the gene matches. CDR3 in amino acids: CASSATIIRGTGANVLTF. For the CDR3, the DNA is TGTGCCAGCAGCGCTACGATTATCAGGGGGACCGGGGCCAACGTCCTGACTTTC.